This is a list of T cell receptor beta chains from one sample in a study of shared clonotypes between healthy human individuals. Assay used: immunoSEQ multiplex PCR; TCRdb lists only in-frame clones, some missing. The repertoire has 2 million to 2.5 million clones, approximately 94% of them found once; the top ten carry roughly 0.13%. Sequenced sample: naive CD4+ T cells sorted from blood. The receptors here all came from a young man in good health. CDR3s include the opening cysteine and the closing phenylalanine or tryptophan. The D gene is left open where the match is weak. A clone size is listed for some rows: how often the clone was seen (once, few, many), or a class if it is expanded.

CASWDRIINEQFF	TGTGCCAGCTGGGACAGGATTATCAATGAGCAGTTCTTC	TRBV7-8	TRBJ2-1	TRBD1	once
CAWSSQGNTIYF	TGTGCCTGGAGTTCCCAAGGGAACACCATATATTTT	TRBV30	TRBJ1-3	NA	NA
CAISERDRAYGYTF	TGTGCCATCAGTGAGCGGGACAGAGCCTATGGCTACACCTTC	TRBV10-3	TRBJ1-2	TRBD1	NA
CAWSVVGTGTDTQYF	TGTGCCTGGAGTGTGGTCGGGACAGGGACAGATACGCAGTATTTT	TRBV30	TRBJ2-3	TRBD1	NA
CASSPGEKGAVAGANVLTF	TGTGCCAGCAGCCCCGGGGAGAAGGGGGCGGTGGCTGGGGCCAACGTCCTGACTTTC	TRBV7-2	TRBJ2-6	TRBD1	once
CANPGGWPYNEQFF	TGTGCCAACCCGGGGGGGTGGCCCTACAATGAGCAGTTCTTC	TRBV9	TRBJ2-1	TRBD2	NA
CASSRQAYEQYF	TGTGCCAGCAGTAGACAGGCTTACGAGCAGTACTTC	TRBV28	TRBJ2-7	NA	NA
CASSEGTYGAEAFF	TGTGCCAGCAGTGAAGGGACGTATGGGGCTGAAGCTTTCTTT	TRBV6-1	TRBJ1-1	NA	NA
CASSQGISRRYYEQYF	TGCGCCAGCAGCCAAGGTATATCCCGTAGGTACTACGAGCAGTACTTC	TRBV4-1	TRBJ2-7	NA	NA
CASSLGLASQETQYF	TGTGCCAGCAGCTTAGGACTAGCGAGTCAAGAGACCCAGTACTTC	TRBV7-8	TRBJ2-5	TRBD2	once
CAWSVVLFLNGPPGNTIYF	TGTGCCTGGAGTGTCGTCCTCTTCTTAAACGGGCCCCCCGGAAACACCATATATTTT	TRBV30	TRBJ1-3	NA	NA
CASSDVSSYNSPLHF	TGTGCCAGCAGTGATGTCAGCTCCTATAATTCACCCCTCCACTTT	TRBV6-1	TRBJ1-6	NA	NA
CASSPTGFGANVLTF	TGTGCTAGCAGCCCGACAGGGTTTGGGGCCAACGTCCTGACTTTC	TRBV7-7	TRBJ2-6	TRBD1	NA
CASTRVLGRTGSNYGYTF	TGTGCCAGCACCAGAGTACTCGGCCGGACAGGGTCTAACTATGGCTACACCTTC	TRBV28	TRBJ1-2	TRBD1	NA
CASSADGTQYF	TGCGCCAGCAGCGCCGATGGGACCCAGTACTTC	TRBV5-1	TRBJ2-5	NA	NA
CASSLRQENTEAFF	TGCGCCAGCAGCCTTCGACAGGAGAACACTGAAGCTTTCTTT	TRBV5-1	TRBJ1-1	NA	NA
CASSPTETQYF	TGTGCCAGCTCACCTACAGAGACCCAGTACTTC	TRBV18	TRBJ2-5	NA	NA
CSVGTGGYEQYF	TGCAGCGTGGGGACAGGAGGCTACGAGCAGTACTTC	TRBV29-1	TRBJ2-7	TRBD1	NA
CASSPSGTRQETQYF	TGTGCCAGCAGCCCCTCCGGGACTAGACAAGAGACCCAGTACTTC	TRBV7-3	TRBJ2-5	TRBD2	NA
CASSLAGVREQYF	TGCGCCAGCAGCTTGGCGGGAGTAAGGGAGCAGTACTTC	TRBV5-1	TRBJ2-7	NA	NA
CASSLDGLAGYEQYF	TGTGCCAGCAGCTTAGACGGACTAGCGGGCTACGAGCAGTACTTC	TRBV7-6	TRBJ2-7	TRBD2	NA
CASSYSGATEAFF	TGTGCCAGCAGTTACTCCGGAGCCACTGAAGCTTTCTTT	TRBV6-5	TRBJ1-1	NA	NA
CASSQSGLANTGELFF	TGTGCCAGCTCACAATCAGGACTAGCGAACACCGGGGAGCTGTTTTTT	TRBV18	TRBJ2-2	TRBD2	NA
CASSPQNSQEQFF	TGTGCCAGCTCACCACAAAATAGCCAGGAGCAGTTCTTC	TRBV18	TRBJ2-1	NA	NA
CASSLEGGWYEQYF	TGTGCCAGCAGCTTAGAAGGGGGCTGGTACGAGCAGTACTTC	TRBV7-2	TRBJ2-7	TRBD1	NA
CASRRDWQLNTEAFF	TGTGCCAGCAGAAGGGACTGGCAGCTGAACACTGAAGCTTTCTTT	TRBV6-6	TRBJ1-1	NA	NA
CASSIALVQVGNQPQHF	TGTGCCAGTAGTATAGCCCTCGTCCAGGTTGGCAATCAGCCCCAGCATTTT	TRBV19	TRBJ1-5	NA	NA
CASSVRTGTGRYEQYF	TGTGCCAGCAGCGTACGAACAGGGACAGGGCGGTACGAGCAGTACTTC	TRBV28	TRBJ2-7	TRBD1	once
CASSPPTGSSYEQYF	TGTGCCAGCTCACCACCCACGGGATCCTCCTACGAGCAGTACTTC	TRBV18	TRBJ2-7	NA	NA
CASSLRGRDDNEQFF	TGCGCCAGCAGCCTCCGGGGTCGGGACGACAATGAGCAGTTCTTC	TRBV4-3	TRBJ2-1	NA	NA
CASSLSASSRGTNEKLFF	TGCGCCAGCAGCTTGTCCGCAAGCTCGCGGGGAACTAATGAAAAACTGTTTTTT	TRBV5-1	TRBJ1-4	NA	NA
CASSSPTGLHF	TGTGCCAGCAGTTCCCCGACAGGGCTCCACTTT	TRBV6-6	TRBJ1-6	TRBD1	NA
CASTYSMGEETQYF	TGCGCCAGCACCTACTCCATGGGGGAAGAGACCCAGTACTTC	TRBV5-1	TRBJ2-5	NA	NA
CASSEKTVAKNIQYF	TGCGCCAGCAGTGAGAAGACGGTTGCCAAAAACATTCAGTACTTC	TRBV10-2	TRBJ2-4	NA	once
CASSPMQQTNTGELFF	TGTGCCAGCTCACCAATGCAACAGACCAACACCGGGGAGCTGTTTTTT	TRBV18	TRBJ2-2	NA	NA
CASSLGGLSDTQYF	TGCGCCAGCAGCTTGGGGGGACTGTCAGATACGCAGTATTTT	TRBV5-1	TRBJ2-3	NA	NA
CASSLDRGRDYGYTF	TGTGCCAGCAGCTTAGATCGGGGACGGGACTATGGCTACACCTTC	TRBV7-9	TRBJ1-2	NA	NA
CASSFFASGNEQYF	TGTGCCAGCAGCTTTTTTGCTAGCGGGAACGAGCAGTACTTC	TRBV7-2	TRBJ2-7	TRBD2	NA